This TCR beta chain was retrieved from a study of blood T cell repertoires in COVID-19. In the study overall: Samples of COVID-19 (acute and convalescent) were obtained from the United States, Italy and Spain. The cDNA or gDNA used as material had been derived from T cells, B-cell-depleted T cells, or PBMCs.

With V trimmed by 0 bases and J by 5 bases, 3 bases remained unmatched. Germline loops: CDR1 MRHNA, CDR2 SNTAGT. The CDR3 has 15 amino acids. Per the original data handling: The authors estimated nucleated cell counts from reference gene primer amplification. Clones were read by immunoSEQ multiplex PCR, and TCRdb kept only the in-frame ones, dropping some. V and J calls and clone size are copied from that table; D and trimming were computed from the DNA. The data contain about 380,000 clones, approximately 77% of them singletons. The chain has TRBV6-4 and TRBJ2-1; 8 bases map to TRBD2. The sample consisted of peripheral blood. The sequence derives from a human donor with acute or convalescent COVID-19. The donor label of this sample is uncertain. CDR3 nucleotide sequence: TGTGCCAGCAGTGACTCAGCGGGAGCGAACAATGAGCAGTTCTTC. Translated, it gives CASSDSAGANNEQFF.